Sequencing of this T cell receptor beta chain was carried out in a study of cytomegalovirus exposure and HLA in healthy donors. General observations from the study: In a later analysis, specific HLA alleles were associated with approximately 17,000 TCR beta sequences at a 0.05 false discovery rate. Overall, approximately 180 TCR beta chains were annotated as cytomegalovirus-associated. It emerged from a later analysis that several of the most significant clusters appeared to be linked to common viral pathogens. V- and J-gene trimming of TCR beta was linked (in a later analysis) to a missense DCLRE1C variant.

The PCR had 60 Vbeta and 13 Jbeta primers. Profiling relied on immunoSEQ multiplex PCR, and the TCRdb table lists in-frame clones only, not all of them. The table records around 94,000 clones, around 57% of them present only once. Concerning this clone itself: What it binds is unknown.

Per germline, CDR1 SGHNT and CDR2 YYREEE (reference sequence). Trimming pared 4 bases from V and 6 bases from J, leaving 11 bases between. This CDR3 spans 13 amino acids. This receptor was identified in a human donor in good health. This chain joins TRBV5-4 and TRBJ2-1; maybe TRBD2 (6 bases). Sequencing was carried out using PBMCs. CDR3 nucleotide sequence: TGTGCCAGCAGCGGAGGGTTTAGCAATGAGCAGTTCTTC. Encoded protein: CASSGGFSNEQFF.